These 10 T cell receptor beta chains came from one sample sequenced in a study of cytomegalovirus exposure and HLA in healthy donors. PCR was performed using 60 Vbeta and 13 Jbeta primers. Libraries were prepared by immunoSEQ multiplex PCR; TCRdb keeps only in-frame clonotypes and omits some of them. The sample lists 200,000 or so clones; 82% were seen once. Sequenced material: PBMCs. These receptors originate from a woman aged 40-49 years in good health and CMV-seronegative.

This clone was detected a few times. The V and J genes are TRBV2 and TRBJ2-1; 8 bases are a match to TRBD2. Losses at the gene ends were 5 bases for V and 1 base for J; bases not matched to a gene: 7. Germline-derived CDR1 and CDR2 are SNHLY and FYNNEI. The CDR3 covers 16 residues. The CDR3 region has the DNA TGTGCCAGCAGTCCCTTAGCGGGGAGGTCCTACAATGAGCAGTTCTTC. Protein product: CASSPLAGRSYNEQFF.

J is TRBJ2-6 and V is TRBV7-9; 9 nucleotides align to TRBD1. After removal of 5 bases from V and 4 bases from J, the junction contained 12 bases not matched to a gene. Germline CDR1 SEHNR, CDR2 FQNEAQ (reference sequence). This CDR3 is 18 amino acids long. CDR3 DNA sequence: TGTGCCAGCAGCGCCTTGTCCCGGGACAGGGCCGGGGCCAACGTCCTGACTTTC. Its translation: CASSALSRDRAGANVLTF.

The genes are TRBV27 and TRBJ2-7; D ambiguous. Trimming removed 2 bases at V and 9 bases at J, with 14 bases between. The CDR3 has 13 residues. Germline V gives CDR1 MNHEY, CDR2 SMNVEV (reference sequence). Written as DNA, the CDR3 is TGTGCCAGCAGTTTAGAGAATCATAACGGGCAGTACTTC. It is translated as CASSLENHNGQYF.

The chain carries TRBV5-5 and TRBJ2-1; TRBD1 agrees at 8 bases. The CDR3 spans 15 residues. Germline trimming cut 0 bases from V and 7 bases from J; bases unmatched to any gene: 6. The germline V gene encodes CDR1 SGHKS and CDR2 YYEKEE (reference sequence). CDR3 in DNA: TGTGCCAGCAGCTTGGGACAGGGGTATTTGAATGAGCAGTTCTTC. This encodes CASSLGQGYLNEQFF.

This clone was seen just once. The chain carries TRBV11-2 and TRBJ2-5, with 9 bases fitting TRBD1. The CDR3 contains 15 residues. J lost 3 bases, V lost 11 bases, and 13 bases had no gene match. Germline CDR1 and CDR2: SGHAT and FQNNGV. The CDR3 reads CAPRRQGTGKETQYF. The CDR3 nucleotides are TGTGCCCCCAGGAGGCAAGGGACAGGGAAAGAGACCCAGTACTTC.

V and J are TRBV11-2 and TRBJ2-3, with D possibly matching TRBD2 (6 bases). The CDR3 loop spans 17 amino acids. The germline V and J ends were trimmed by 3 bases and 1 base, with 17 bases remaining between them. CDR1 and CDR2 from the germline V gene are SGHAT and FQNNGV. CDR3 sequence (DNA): TGTGCCAGCAGCTTTTTCCTAAGGCGGGATGGCACAGATACGCAGTATTTT. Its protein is CASSFFLRRDGTDTQYF.

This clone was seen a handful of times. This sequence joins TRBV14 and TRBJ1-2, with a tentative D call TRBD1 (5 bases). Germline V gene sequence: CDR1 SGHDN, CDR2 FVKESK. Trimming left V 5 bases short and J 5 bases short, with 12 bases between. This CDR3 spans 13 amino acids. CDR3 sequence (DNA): TGTGCCAGCAGCGGCACACAGGCGTATGGCTACACCTTC. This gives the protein CASSGTQAYGYTF.

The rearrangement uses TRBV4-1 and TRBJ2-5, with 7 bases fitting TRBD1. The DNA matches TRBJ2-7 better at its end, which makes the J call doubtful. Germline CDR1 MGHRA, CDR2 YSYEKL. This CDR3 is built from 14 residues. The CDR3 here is CASSHLTGAHEQYF. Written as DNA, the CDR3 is TGCGCCAGCAGCCACCTCACAGGGGCCCACGAGCAGTACTTC.

The CDR3, as DNA: TGTGCCAGTTCCCGGGAAGAACACTACGAGCAGTACTTC. Encoded protein: CASSREEHYEQYF. The chain joins TRBV28 to TRBJ2-7; TRBD2 might be the D (5 bases). In germline, CDR1 is MDHEN, CDR2 SYDVKM. Between the trimmed V and J ends, which lost 9 bases and 3 bases, there was a span of 15 bases. The CDR3 contains 13 residues.

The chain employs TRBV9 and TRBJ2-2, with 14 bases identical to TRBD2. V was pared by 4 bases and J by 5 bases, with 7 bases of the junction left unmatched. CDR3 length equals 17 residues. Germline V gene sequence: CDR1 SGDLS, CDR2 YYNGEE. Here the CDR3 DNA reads TGTGCCAGCAGCTTCGGACTAGCGGGAGGAAGAACCGGGGAGCTGTTTTTT. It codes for CASSFGLAGGRTGELFF.